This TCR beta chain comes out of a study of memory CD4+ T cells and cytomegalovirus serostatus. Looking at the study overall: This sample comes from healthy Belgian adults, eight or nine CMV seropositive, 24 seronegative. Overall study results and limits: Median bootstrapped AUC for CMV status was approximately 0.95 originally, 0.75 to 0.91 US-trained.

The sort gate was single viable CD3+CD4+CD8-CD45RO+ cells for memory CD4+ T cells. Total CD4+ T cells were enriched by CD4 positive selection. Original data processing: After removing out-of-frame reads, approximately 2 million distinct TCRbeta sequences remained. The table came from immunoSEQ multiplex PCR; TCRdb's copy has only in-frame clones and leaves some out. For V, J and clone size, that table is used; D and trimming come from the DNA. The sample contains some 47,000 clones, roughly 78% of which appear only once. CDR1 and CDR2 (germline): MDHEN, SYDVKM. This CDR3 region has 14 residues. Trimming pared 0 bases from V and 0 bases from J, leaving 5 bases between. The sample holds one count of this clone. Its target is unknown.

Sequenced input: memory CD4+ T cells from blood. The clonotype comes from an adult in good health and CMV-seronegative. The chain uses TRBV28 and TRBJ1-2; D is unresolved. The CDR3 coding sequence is TGTGCCAGCAGTTTATGGGGGTCTAACTATGGCTACACCTTC. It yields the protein CASSLWGSNYGYTF.